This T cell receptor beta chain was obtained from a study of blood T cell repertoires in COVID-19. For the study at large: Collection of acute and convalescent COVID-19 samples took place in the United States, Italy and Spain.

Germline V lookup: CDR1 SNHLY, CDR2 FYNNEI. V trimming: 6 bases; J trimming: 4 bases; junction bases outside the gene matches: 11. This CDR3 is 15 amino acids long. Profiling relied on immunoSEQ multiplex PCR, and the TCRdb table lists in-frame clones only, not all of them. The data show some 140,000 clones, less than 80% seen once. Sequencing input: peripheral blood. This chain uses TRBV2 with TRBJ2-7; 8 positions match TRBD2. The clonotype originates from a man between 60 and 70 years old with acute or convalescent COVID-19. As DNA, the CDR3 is TGTGCCAGCAGCCTCGGGGTTGCGGGAGGTTACGAGCAGTACTTC. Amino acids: CASSLGVAGGYEQYF.